The 27 T cell receptor beta chains in this list originate from one sample, sequenced in a study of OX40 agonist ivuxolimab in advanced cancers. Profiling relied on immunoSEQ multiplex PCR, and the TCRdb table lists in-frame clones only, not all of them. The table has about 61,000 clones, roughly 84% seen once; the top ten hold less than 0.55%. The sample was CD4+ or CD8+ T cells sorted from blood, taken in a trial of the OX40 agonist ivuxolimab. All receptors derive from an adult with an advanced solid tumor such as melanoma, head and neck, liver or kidney cancer.

This chain links TRBV5-1 with TRBJ2-5; 13 nucleotides align to TRBD2. V dropped 2 bases and J dropped 2; count of bases not matched to a gene: 3. Germline V gene lookup returns CDR1 SGHRS and CDR2 YFSETQ. This CDR3 is 16 amino acids long. The CDR3 DNA reads TGCGCCAGCAGCTTTACTAGCGGGAGGGGACAAGAGACCCAGTACTTC. Protein product: CASSFTSGRGQETQYF. The variable domain in full, completed from reference TRBV5-1 and TRBJ2-5, reads KAGVTQTPRYLIKTRGQQVTLSCSPISGHRSVSWYQQTPGQGLQFLFEYFSETQRNKGNFPGRFSGRQFSNSRSEMNVSTLELGDSALYLCASSFTSGRGQETQYFGPGTRLLVL.

The DNA for the CDR3 is TGTGCCAGCTCACCACGGGGCGGGAGTTTGGGCAATGAGCAGTTCTTC. This encodes CASSPRGGSLGNEQFF. V is TRBV18 and J is TRBJ2-1; TRBD2 matches at 7 bases. This CDR3 region has 16 residues. V dropped 1 base and J dropped 6; count of bases not matched to a gene: 9. Germline V gives CDR1 KGHSH, CDR2 LQKENI.

V usage is TRBV7-2 and J usage is TRBJ2-7; 10 nucleotides agree with TRBD2. Germline V lookup: CDR1 SGHTA, CDR2 FQGNSA. The CDR3 sequence is 14 residues long. The junction had 7 bases not matched to a gene; V was cut back by 7 bases and J by 4 bases. The CDR3 protein is CASTQAGGLYEQYF. The CDR3 coding sequence is TGTGCCAGCACCCAAGCGGGAGGGCTTTACGAGCAGTACTTC.

The J gene is TRBJ1-5, the V gene TRBV28; no clear D. V dropped 3 bases and J dropped 4 bases, with 10 bases sitting between them. The CDR3 consists of 14 residues. Germline V gene data show CDR1 as MDHEN and CDR2 as SYDVKM. The CDR3 region is CASSLVLENQPQHF. CDR3 coding DNA: TGTGCCAGCAGTTTGGTTCTGGAAAATCAGCCCCAGCATTTT.

The genes are TRBV7-9 and TRBJ2-2; D not resolved. CDR3 length: 12 residues. In germline, CDR1 is SEHNR, CDR2 FQNEAQ (reference sequence). The germline V and J ends were trimmed by 3 bases and 5 bases, with 4 bases remaining between them. The CDR3 nucleotides read TGTGCCAGCAGCTTGTATACCGGGGAGCTGTTTTTT. Translated: CASSLYTGELFF.

The chain is built from TRBV27 and TRBJ2-1; tentatively, D is TRBD1 or TRBD2 (5 bases each). V was clipped by 6 bases and J by 0 bases, with 12 bases between them. Germline CDR1 and CDR2: MNHEY and SMNVEV (reference sequence). This CDR3 contains 15 residues. CDR3 loop: CASRVGESSYNEQFF. CDR3 DNA sequence: TGTGCCAGCAGGGTGGGGGAGAGCTCCTACAATGAGCAGTTCTTC.

The J gene is TRBJ2-3, the V gene TRBV10-1; perhaps TRBD2 as D (5 bases). This CDR3 region has 13 residues. Trimming took 2 bases from V and 6 from J, leaving 9 bases between them. The germline gives CDR1 WNHNN, CDR2 SYGVQD (reference sequence). The CDR3 DNA reads TGCGCCAGCAGTGAGGCGGGTGAGGATACGCAGTATTTT. Translating it yields CASSEAGEDTQYF.

This clone appeared a single time. In nucleotides, the CDR3 is TGTGCCAGCAGCCCACAGGGATATGGCTACACCTTC. This codes for CASSPQGYGYTF. The V gene is TRBV28, the J gene TRBJ1-2, with TRBD1 as a possible D gene (6 bases). Trimming stripped 6 bases from V and 5 bases from J, with 10 bases between. The germline gives CDR1 MDHEN, CDR2 SYDVKM. The CDR3 is made up of 12 amino acids.

This chain links TRBV18 with TRBJ2-5; D is perhaps TRBD1 (8 bases). V dropped 3 bases and J dropped 5 bases, with 13 bases sitting between them. The CDR3 is 14 amino acids. Germline V CDR1 and CDR2: KGHSH, LQKENI. For the CDR3, the DNA is TGTGCCAGCTCACCCGGACAGGGAGGGGAGACCCAGTACTTC. This codes for CASSPGQGGETQYF.

The V gene is TRBV6-1, the J gene TRBJ2-7; D not resolved. CDR3 length: 13 amino acids. The germline V and J ends were trimmed by 2 bases and 2 bases, with 7 bases remaining between them. Germline assignment: CDR1 MNHNS and CDR2 SASEGT. In DNA form, the CDR3 reads TGTGCCAGCAGTGAATCTACACCCTACGAGCAGTACTTC. Its translation is CASSESTPYEQYF.

This clone was counted a single time. V gene TRBV5-1 combines with J gene TRBJ1-3; D is unclear. The ends were cut back, 0 bases at V and 2 bases at J, with 9 bases in the middle. This CDR3 is built from 15 residues. CDR1 and CDR2 (germline): SGHRS, YFSETQ. CDR3: CASSLEAGAGNTIYF. CDR3 bases: TGCGCCAGCAGCTTGGAGGCCGGGGCTGGAAACACCATATATTTT.

This chain links TRBV6-5 with TRBJ2-2, with 8 bases matching TRBD2. Per the germline V gene, CDR1 is MNHEY and CDR2 is SVGAGI. V was clipped by 7 bases and J by 5 bases; unmatched bases: 9. The CDR3 has 15 amino acids. The CDR3 reads CASTRGGLGTGELFF. The CDR3 coding sequence is TGTGCCAGCACCCGGGGGGGCTTAGGGACCGGGGAGCTGTTTTTT.

The chain recombines TRBV5-5 with TRBJ2-7, with D perhaps matching TRBD1 (6 bases). CDR3 length equals 16 residues. Trimming stripped 4 bases from V and 4 bases from J, with 21 bases between. CDR1 and CDR2 from the germline V gene are SGHKS and YYEKEE (reference sequence). The CDR3 loop is CASSPQTGIESYEQYF. The DNA for the CDR3 is TGTGCCAGCAGCCCTCAAACAGGGATCGAGTCATACGAGCAGTACTTC.

The chain joins TRBV5-4 to TRBJ2-7; D might be TRBD1 or TRBD2, each matching 6 bases. Per the germline V gene, CDR1 is SGHNT and CDR2 is YYREEE (reference sequence). The CDR3 has 16 residues. Between the trimmed V and J ends, which lost 0 bases and 4 bases, there was a span of 17 bases. CDR3 in DNA: TGTGCCAGCAGCTTGGAGGGGGGACCGGAGATTTACGAGCAGTACTTC. Protein: CASSLEGGPEIYEQYF.

In this sample, this clone turned up once. This chain joins TRBV7-9 and TRBJ2-2; D may correspond to TRBD1 or TRBD2 (6 bases each). CDR1 SEHNR and CDR2 FQNEAQ come from the germline V gene (reference sequence). The V end was cut by 7 bases, the J end by 0 bases, with 18 bases between. The CDR3 totals 17 residues. The CDR3 loop reads CASNLMGGRSNTGELFF. CDR3 coding DNA: TGTGCCAGCAACTTGATGGGGGGCAGGTCGAACACCGGGGAGCTGTTTTTT.

This clone was recorded only once. V and J are TRBV10-2 and TRBJ2-5; D is unresolved. Trimming left V 8 bases short and J 5 bases short, with 21 bases between. There are 15 residues in the CDR3. The germline V gene encodes CDR1 WSHSY and CDR2 SAAADI. CDR3 nucleotide sequence: TGCGCCAGCGCCACGACGGGTACCCCTAGGGAGACCCAGTACTTC. Translated, it gives CASATTGTPRETQYF.

The chain combines TRBV19 with TRBJ1-3, with 7 bases fitting TRBD1. The V segment lost 8 bases and the J segment 0 bases; nucleotides outside the gene matches: 4. This CDR3 has 14 residues. Germline V gene lookup returns CDR1 LNHDA and CDR2 SQIVND (reference sequence). The CDR3 bases are TGTGCCAGTGGGGACAGAAGCTCTGGAAACACCATATATTTT. Its protein product is CASGDRSSGNTIYF. Full variable domain (missing parts from reference TRBV19 and TRBJ1-3): DGGITQSPKYLFRKEGQNVTLSCEQNLNHDAMYWYRQDPGQGLRLIYYSQIVNDFQKGDIAEGYSVSREKKESFPLTVTSAQKNPTAFYLCASGDRSSGNTIYFGEGSWLTVV.

The chain employs TRBV7-3 and TRBJ1-1; perhaps TRBD1 as D (5 bases). Germline V gives CDR1 SGHTA, CDR2 FQGTGA. The V gene lost 6 bases and the J gene lost 3 bases, with 14 bases spanning the gap. CDR3 length: 14 amino acids. The CDR3 region is CASSLGVEYTEAFF. As DNA, the CDR3 is TGTGCCAGCAGTTTAGGGGTGGAATACACTGAAGCTTTCTTT.

The rearrangement joins TRBV19 to TRBJ1-2; D is unclear. CDR3 size: 12 residues. The V gene's germline CDR1 is LNHDA and CDR2 SQIVND (reference sequence). Trimming stripped 7 bases from V and 7 bases from J, with 13 bases between. CDR3 protein: CASKAVGPGYTF. Here the CDR3 DNA reads TGTGCCAGTAAGGCGGTGGGTCCTGGCTACACCTTC.

This clone was seen only once. This sequence joins TRBV6-1 and TRBJ2-7; D perhaps matches TRBD2 (6 bases). Trimming left V 1 base short and J 3 bases short, with 19 bases between. Germline V lookup: CDR1 MNHNS, CDR2 SASEGT. CDR3 length: 17 amino acids. The CDR3 here is CASSEVLWRQGGYEQYF. CDR3 DNA sequence: TGTGCCAGCAGTGAAGTTTTATGGCGGCAGGGAGGCTACGAGCAGTACTTC.

This sequence joins TRBV7-2 and TRBJ1-5; 11 bases map to TRBD1. The V gene end was trimmed by 5 bases and the J gene end by 3 bases; junction bases not matched to a gene: 6. Germline CDR1 reads SGHTA; CDR2 reads FQGNSA. The CDR3 spans 16 residues. CDR3 in amino acids: CASSPGQGAYNQPQHF. The CDR3 nucleotides are TGTGCCAGCAGCCCAGGACAGGGGGCGTACAATCAGCCCCAGCATTTT.

The gene calls are TRBV18 and TRBJ2-5; 7 bases align to TRBD1. The J segment lost 8 bases and the V segment lost 3 bases, leaving 6 bases of the junction unmatched. The CDR3 has 13 amino acids. The germline gives CDR1 KGHSH, CDR2 LQKENI. This CDR3 is CASSPGTAITQYF. In DNA form, the CDR3 reads TGTGCCAGCTCACCGGGGACAGCTATTACCCAGTACTTC.

The chain combines TRBV30 with TRBJ1-2; 8 nucleotides agree with TRBD1. The V gene's germline CDR1 is GTSNPN and CDR2 SVGIG (reference sequence). Trimming at V came to 2 bases and at J to 7 bases, leaving 6 bases not matched to a gene. The CDR3 totals 13 residues. The DNA of the CDR3 is TGTGCCTGGAGTACCCGGACAGGGCTTGGCTACACCTTC. It encodes CAWSTRTGLGYTF.

This clone was seen only once. V gene TRBV4-1 combines with J gene TRBJ2-1; weak D call: TRBD2 (6 bases). There are 15 residues in the CDR3. Germline CDR1 and CDR2: MGHRA and YSYEKL. V dropped 1 base and J dropped 10 bases, with 17 bases sitting between them. CDR3 loop: CASSQVLGGAVEQFF. DNA of the CDR3: TGCGCCAGCAGCCAAGTCCTCGGAGGGGCGGTGGAGCAGTTCTTC.

This chain links TRBV2 with TRBJ2-7, with 13 bases matching TRBD2. Germline V lookup: CDR1 SNHLY, CDR2 FYNNEI. J lost 3 bases, V lost 3 bases, and 14 bases had no gene match. This CDR3 region has 19 residues. The CDR3 DNA reads TGTGCCAGCAGTGATGACGTTGGACTAGCGGGAGTAATCATCTACGAGCAGTACTTC. Encoded protein: CASSDDVGLAGVIIYEQYF.

The chain uses TRBV7-9 and TRBJ2-2, with D possibly being TRBD2 (6 bases). Germline values: CDR1 SEHNR, CDR2 FQNEAQ (reference sequence). Trimming shortened V by 2 bases and J by 8 bases, and 6 bases separated the two germline ends. The CDR3 has 12 residues. The CDR3 DNA reads TGTGCCAGCAGCTTAAGCGGGGGGGAGCTGTTTTTT. It specifies CASSLSGGELFF.

The CDR3 coding sequence is TGCGCCAGCAGCCAGCGCGGGGCGACAGCCCAAGAGACCCAGTACTTC. It specifies CASSQRGATAQETQYF. V and J are TRBV4-1 and TRBJ2-5, with TRBD2 as a possible D gene (6 bases). The CDR3 consists of 16 residues. V was trimmed by 3 bases and J by 1 base, leaving 15 bases between them. Germline CDR1 is MGHRA and CDR2 is YSYEKL.